This T cell receptor beta chain was captured by sequencing in a study of blood T cell repertoires in COVID-19. Study-wide context: Samples representing acute and convalescent COVID-19 were sourced from the United States, Italy and Spain. T cells, B-cell-depleted T cells, or PBMCs provided the cDNA or gDNA that served as material.

Study processing details: Reference gene primer amplification in the assay estimated nucleated cell counts. TCRdb's table, derived via immunoSEQ multiplex PCR, lists solely in-frame clones and lacks some. V and J calls and clone size come straight from that table; D and trimming were deduced from the DNA. Among about 300,000 clones listed, 65% to 85% were seen once. Seattle patients were enrolled during active infection and followed longitudinally. Between the trimmed V and J ends, which lost 4 bases and 5 bases, there was a span of 12 bases. The CDR3 loop spans 15 amino acids. Germline assignment: CDR1 MNHEY and CDR2 SVGAGI.

The receptor was isolated from a human donor with COVID-19, enrolled during active disease. The donor label of this sample is uncertain. This chain joins TRBV6-5 and TRBJ1-6; D remains unclear. Sample: peripheral blood. The CDR3 DNA is TGTGCCAGCAGTTCTCCTGGCAGAAATAATTCACCCCTCCACTTT. Its protein product is CASSSPGRNNSPLHF.